This T cell receptor beta chain derives from a study of CD4 T cells in relation to SARS-CoV-2 and coronaviruses. Study-wide context: TCR beta CDR3s were sequenced after approximately nine-day antigen culture of PBMCs. Negative control cultures got HIV-1 Nef peptides or no peptide.

The V end was cut by 5 bases, the J end by 2 bases, with 15 bases between. CDR1 MNHEY and CDR2 SMNVEV come from the germline V gene (reference sequence). The CDR3 is made up of 16 amino acids. General study findings and limits: No donor gave both pre-pandemic and post-infection samples.

About this clone itself: The antigen is unknown.

Unexposed donor CD4+ T cells date from about 2011-2019, before the COVID-19 pandemic. Isolation of CD4+ T cells took place after around eleven days in culture. Sequenced by immunoSEQ multiplex PCR; TCRdb stores in-frame clones only, minus some. This sample carries some 15,000 clones, 78% of them seen once, and the ten largest clones take 15%. The sample was CD4+ T cells from PBMCs, cultured in vitro. The clonotype was recovered from a human donor in good health. J is TRBJ2-2 and V is TRBV27; D gene uncertain. CDR3 DNA: TGTGCCAGCAGTCCTTCTGGGCGGTTCAACACCGGGGAGCTGTTTTTT. The encoded protein is CASSPSGRFNTGELFF.